One sample yielded the 18 T cell receptor beta chains listed below, sequenced in a study of OX40 agonist ivuxolimab in advanced cancers. TCRdb's copy holds only in-frame clones and misses some; the assay was immunoSEQ multiplex PCR. The data contain 25,000 or so clones, around 75% of them singletons. The source was CD4+ or CD8+ T cells sorted from blood, collected in a trial of the OX40 agonist ivuxolimab. The origin of the receptors is an adult with an advanced solid tumor such as melanoma, head and neck, liver or kidney cancer.

CDR3 loop: CASKGTENSPLHF. CDR3 sequence (DNA): TGTGCCAGCAAAGGGACGGAGAATTCACCCCTCCACTTT. The V gene is TRBV5-6, the J gene TRBJ1-6; TRBD1 is a possible D gene (5 bases). The CDR3 covers 13 residues. Germline-derived CDR1 and CDR2 are SGHDT and YYEEEE. Trimming removed 6 bases at V and 7 bases at J, with 11 bases between.

A note on this clone: Additional DNA sequences in this sample encode the identical CDR3. V gene TRBV19 combines with J gene TRBJ2-5; D may be TRBD1 or TRBD2 (5 bases each). Trimming took off 5 bases at V and 1 base at J, with 11 bases between the two ends. Germline CDR1 is LNHDA and CDR2 is SQIVND (reference sequence). The CDR3 loop spans 14 amino acids. This CDR3 is CASSPRDVQETQYF. For the CDR3, the DNA is TGTGCCAGTAGTCCCCGGGACGTCCAAGAGACCCAGTACTTC.

The chain has TRBV6-6 and TRBJ2-7; D possibly corresponds to TRBD2 (5 bases). V lost 2 bases, J lost 1 base, and 12 bases lay in between. The V gene's germline CDR1 is MNHNY and CDR2 SVGAGI (reference sequence). The CDR3 has 15 amino acids. The CDR3, as DNA: TGTGCCAGCAGTTACCTTCCTAGCAAATCCTACGAGCAGTACTTC. Translated: CASSYLPSKSYEQYF.

The CDR3 region is CASSLGPTGGKQYF. The DNA for the CDR3 is TGTGCCAGCAGTTTAGGGCCAACAGGCGGCAAGCAGTACTTC. The V call is TRBV28, the J call TRBJ2-7; possibly TRBD1 for D (5 bases). CDR1 MDHEN and CDR2 SYDVKM come from the germline V gene. V was trimmed by 2 bases and J by 8 bases, leaving 16 bases between them. The CDR3 extends over 14 amino acids. The full variable domain, rest sourced from reference TRBV28 and TRBJ2-7, is DVKVTQSSRYLVKRTGEKVFLECVQDMDHENMFWYRQDPGLGLRLIYFSYDVKMKEKGDIPEGYSVSREKKERFSLILESASTNQTSMYLCASSLGPTGGKQYFGPGTRLTVT.

This chain connects TRBV19 to TRBJ1-6; 8 positions match TRBD1. The germline CDR1 and CDR2 sequences are LNHDA and SQIVND (reference sequence). With 5 bases clipped from V and 8 bases from J, the junction kept 17 bases outside the gene matches. The CDR3 loop spans 18 amino acids. This CDR3 reads CASSPPAPRTGGDSPLHF. In DNA, the CDR3 is TGTGCCAGTAGTCCTCCGGCTCCCCGAACAGGGGGTGATTCACCCCTCCACTTT.

This clone was seen once. The V call is TRBV1, the J call TRBJ1-4. TRBV1 is a recognized pseudogene. The CDR3 sequence is 16 residues long. Written as DNA, the CDR3 is TGCACCAGCAGCCATTTGGGCGGGACACAGAATGAAAAACTGTTTTTT. Translated: CTSSHLGGTQNEKLFF.

V is TRBV27 and J is TRBJ1-4, with 7 bases matching TRBD1. CDR3 length equals 15 residues. J lost 2 bases, V lost 6 bases, and 6 bases had no gene match. The germline V gene has CDR1 MNHEY and CDR2 SMNVEV (reference sequence). In DNA form, the CDR3 reads TGTGCCAGCAGGCAGGGGGTTGGGACTAATGAAAAACTGTTTTTT. It is translated as CASRQGVGTNEKLFF.

This clone was detected a few times. The rearrangement uses TRBV9 and TRBJ1-5, with TRBD1 matching over 7 bases. J lost 3 bases, V lost 0 bases, and 3 bases had no gene match. Germline V gene sequence: CDR1 SGDLS, CDR2 YYNGEE. This CDR3 spans 15 amino acids. The CDR3 protein is CASSVGGQTNQPQHF. In DNA, the CDR3 is TGTGCCAGCAGCGTAGGGGGACAGACCAATCAGCCCCAGCATTTT.

The chain employs TRBV11-3 and TRBJ1-1; D gene uncertain. Germline CDR1 SGHNT, CDR2 YENEEA. The germline V and J ends were trimmed by 3 bases and 1 base, with 6 bases remaining between them. The CDR3 spans 13 residues. The chain's CDR3 is CASSFAQNTEAFF. The CDR3 region has the DNA TGTGCCAGCAGCTTTGCGCAGAACACTGAAGCTTTCTTT.

This clone came up a few times. This rearrangement joins TRBV4-3 to TRBJ2-5; 14 nucleotides agree with TRBD2. The V segment lost 4 bases and the J segment 5 bases; nucleotides outside the gene matches: 9. The germline CDR1 and CDR2 sequences are LGHNA and YSLEER. This CDR3 is 17 amino acids long. This CDR3 is CASSPGTSGGLGETQYF. Written as DNA, the CDR3 is TGCGCCAGCAGCCCAGGGACTAGCGGGGGCCTGGGGGAGACCCAGTACTTC.

In its sample, this clone was seen once. The V and J genes are TRBV18 and TRBJ2-3; D ambiguous. The CDR3 consists of 14 residues. Germline values: CDR1 KGHSH, CDR2 LQKENI. The V end lost 1 base, the J end lost 2 bases, and 7 bases lay between the germline ends. The CDR3 sequence: CASSPLRTTDTQYF. The CDR3 nucleotides read TGTGCCAGCTCACCACTGCGGACCACAGATACGCAGTATTTT.

Regarding this clone: At one end, the junction sequence differs from germline, possibly due to a read error. Other nucleotide sequences in the sample specify the same CDR3. The chain links TRBV29-1 to TRBJ1-2; D ambiguous. Germline lookup yields CDR1 SQVTM and CDR2 ANQGSEA. There are 14 residues in the CDR3. The CDR3 protein is CSVEGGRANYGYTF. The CDR3 bases are TGCAGCGTTGAGGGAGGGCGGGCGAACTATGGCTATACCTTC. The full variable domain, with the rest looked up from reference TRBV29-1 and TRBJ1-2, is SAVISQKPSRDICQRGTSLTIQCQVDSQVTMMFWYRQQPGQSLTLIATANQGSEATYESGFVIDKFPISRPNLTFSTLTVSNMSPEDSSIYLCSVEGGRANYGYTFGSGTRLTVV.

The rearrangement uses TRBV27 and TRBJ2-5, with D tentatively TRBD1 (6 bases). Germline V gene sequence: CDR1 MNHEY, CDR2 SMNVEV (reference sequence). V was pared by 6 bases and J by 1 base, with 12 bases between. The CDR3 length is 14 residues. The CDR3 sequence: CASRGTHPQETQYF. The CDR3 DNA follows: TGTGCCAGCAGGGGGACACATCCCCAAGAGACCCAGTACTTC.

CDR3 coding DNA: TGTGCCAGCAGCAAAGAACCCTCAGCGGTATCCCTCCAGCCCCAGCATTTT. Translated: CASSKEPSAVSLQPQHF. The chain joins TRBV21-1 to TRBJ1-5. TRBV21-1 is a pseudogene locus. The CDR3 loop spans 17 amino acids.

The chain is built from TRBV7-9 and TRBJ2-2; 12 bases are shared with TRBD2. Germline V gene sequence: CDR1 SEHNR, CDR2 FQNEAQ (reference sequence). V gave up 5 bases and J gave up 5 bases; unmatched junction bases: 9. The CDR3 totals 17 residues. The CDR3 DNA reads as TGTGCCAGCAGCGTCCCTAGCGGGGGGGCATTAACCGGGGAGCTGTTTTTT. The encoded protein is CASSVPSGGALTGELFF.

This chain joins TRBV4-1 and TRBJ2-1, with a weak D call TRBD1 (6 bases). Trimming took 6 bases from V and 4 from J, leaving 10 bases between them. Germline V CDR1 and CDR2: MGHRA, YSYEKL. The CDR3 has 13 residues. CDR3 nucleotide sequence: TGCGCCAGCAGACCCGACAGGTACAATGAGCAGTTCTTC. It translates to CASRPDRYNEQFF.

This clone was counted only a few times. The chain carries TRBV6-5 and TRBJ1-1; D gene unclear. Germline V gives CDR1 MNHEY, CDR2 SVGAGI. The V gene lost 6 bases and the J gene lost 5 bases, with 10 bases spanning the gap. CDR3 size: 12 residues. The CDR3 DNA reads as TGTGCCAGCAGCGGATACGGGACTGAAGCTTTCTTT. Translation gives CASSGYGTEAFF.

V and J are TRBV19 and TRBJ1-6, with D tentatively TRBD1 (6 bases). V dropped 5 bases and J dropped 7 bases, with 15 bases sitting between them. The CDR3 runs 15 residues. Germline loops: CDR1 LNHDA, CDR2 SQIVND (reference sequence). Here the CDR3 DNA reads TGTGCCAGTAGTCCCACGACAGGCGGAAATTCACCCCTCCACTTT. This sequence encodes CASSPTTGGNSPLHF.